This TCR beta chain was sequenced for a study of PD-L1 blockade in urothelial cancer. Overall study: Twenty-five of the 29 patients were men with bladder-origin urothelial cancer. Study-wide results and limits: A pretreatment blood TCR clonality that fell below the median predicted better progression-free and overall survival.

The method was immunoSEQ multiplex PCR; TCRdb's version includes in-frame clones alone and lacks a portion of them. The sample contains 40,000 or so clones, approximately 89% of which appear only once. A remark on this clone: Antigen: not known. An end of the junction differs from the germline gene, which may be a read error.

Time point here: pretreatment peripheral blood. All patients handed over anywhere from 1 to 8 samples, pretreatment and on-treatment. Germline loops: CDR1 SGHDN, CDR2 FVKESK. The CDR3 loop spans 13 amino acids. This receptor was taken from a woman aged 55 to 70 with urothelial cancer. V and J are TRBV14 and TRBJ2-7; 7 bases agree with TRBD2. Sequences were derived from PBMCs, sampled around atezolizumab (anti-PD-L1) treatment. CDR3 in DNA: TGTGCCAGCAGCCAACAGCGGGGCACGGAGATGCACTTC. As protein: CASSQQRGTEMHF.